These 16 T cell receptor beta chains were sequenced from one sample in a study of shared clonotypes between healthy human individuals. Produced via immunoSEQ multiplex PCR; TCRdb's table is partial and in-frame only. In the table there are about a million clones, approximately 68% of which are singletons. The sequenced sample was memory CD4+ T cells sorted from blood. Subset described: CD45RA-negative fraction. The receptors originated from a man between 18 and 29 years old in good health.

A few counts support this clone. CDR3 residues: CASSQDSEQYF. CDR3 bases: TGTGCCAGCAGCCAAGATTCCGAGCAGTACTTC. The gene calls are TRBV14 and TRBJ2-7, with D unclear. This CDR3 is 11 amino acids long. Looked up from germline, CDR1 is SGHDN and CDR2 is FVKESK. The V end lost 0 bases, the J end lost 6 bases, and 3 bases lay between the germline ends.

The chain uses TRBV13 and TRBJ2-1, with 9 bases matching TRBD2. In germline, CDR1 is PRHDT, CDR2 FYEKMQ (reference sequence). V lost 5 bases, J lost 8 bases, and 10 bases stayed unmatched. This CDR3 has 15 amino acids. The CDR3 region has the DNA TGTGCCAGCAGCCCTAGCGGGACCAGGTTGGATGAGCAGTTCTTC. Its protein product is CASSPSGTRLDEQFF.

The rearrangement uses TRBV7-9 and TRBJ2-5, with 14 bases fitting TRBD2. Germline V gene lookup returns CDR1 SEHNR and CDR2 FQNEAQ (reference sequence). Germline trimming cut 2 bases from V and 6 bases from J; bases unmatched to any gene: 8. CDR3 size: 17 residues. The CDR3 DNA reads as TGTGCCAGCAGCTTAACCGGGACTAGCGGGAGCCTACAGACCCAGTACTTC. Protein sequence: CASSLTGTSGSLQTQYF.

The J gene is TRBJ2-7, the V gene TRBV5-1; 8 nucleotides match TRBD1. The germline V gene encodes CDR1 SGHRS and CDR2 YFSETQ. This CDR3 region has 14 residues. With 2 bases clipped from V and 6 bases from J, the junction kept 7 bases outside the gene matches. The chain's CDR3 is CASSLTGQAREQYF. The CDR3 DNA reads TGCGCCAGCAGCTTAACGGGACAGGCCCGCGAGCAGTACTTC.

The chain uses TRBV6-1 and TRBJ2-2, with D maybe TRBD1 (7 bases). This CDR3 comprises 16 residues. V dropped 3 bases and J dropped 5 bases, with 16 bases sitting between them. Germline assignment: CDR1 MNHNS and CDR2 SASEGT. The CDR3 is CASSDPQGGKTGELFF. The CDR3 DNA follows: TGTGCCAGCAGTGACCCGCAGGGGGGAAAAACCGGGGAGCTGTTTTTT.

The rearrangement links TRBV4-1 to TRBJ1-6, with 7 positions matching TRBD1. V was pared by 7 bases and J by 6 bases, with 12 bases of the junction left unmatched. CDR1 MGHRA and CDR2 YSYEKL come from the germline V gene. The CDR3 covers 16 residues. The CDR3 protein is CASNPKAQGGNSPLHF. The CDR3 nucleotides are TGCGCCAGCAACCCCAAGGCGCAGGGGGGTAATTCACCCCTCCACTTT.

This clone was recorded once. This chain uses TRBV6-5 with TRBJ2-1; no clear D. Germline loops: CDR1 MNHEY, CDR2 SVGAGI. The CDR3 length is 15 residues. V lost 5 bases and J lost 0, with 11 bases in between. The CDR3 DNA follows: TGTGCCAGCAGTCCCGACCGGAGCTCCTACAATGAGCAGTTCTTC. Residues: CASSPDRSSYNEQFF.

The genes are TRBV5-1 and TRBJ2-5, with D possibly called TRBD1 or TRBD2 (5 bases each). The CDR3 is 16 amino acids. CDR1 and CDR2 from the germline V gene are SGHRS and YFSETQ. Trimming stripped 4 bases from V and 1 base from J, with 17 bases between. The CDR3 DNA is TGCGCCAGCAGCCCCTCCGGGGCAGGGTCCCAAGAGACCCAGTACTTC. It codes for CASSPSGAGSQETQYF.

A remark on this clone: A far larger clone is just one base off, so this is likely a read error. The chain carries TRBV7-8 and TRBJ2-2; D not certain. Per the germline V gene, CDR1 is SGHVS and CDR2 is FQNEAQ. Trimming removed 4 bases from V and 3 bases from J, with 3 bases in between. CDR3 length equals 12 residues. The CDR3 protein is CASSSDTGELFF. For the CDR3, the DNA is TGTGCCAGCAGCTCAGACACCGGGGAGCTGTTTTTT.

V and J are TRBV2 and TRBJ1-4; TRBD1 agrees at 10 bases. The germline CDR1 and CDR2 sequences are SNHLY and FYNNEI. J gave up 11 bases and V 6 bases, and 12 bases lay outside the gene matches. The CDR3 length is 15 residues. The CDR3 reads CASSRQGAPGAKLFF. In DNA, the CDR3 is TGTGCCAGCAGCAGACAGGGGGCGCCGGGTGCTAAACTGTTTTTT.

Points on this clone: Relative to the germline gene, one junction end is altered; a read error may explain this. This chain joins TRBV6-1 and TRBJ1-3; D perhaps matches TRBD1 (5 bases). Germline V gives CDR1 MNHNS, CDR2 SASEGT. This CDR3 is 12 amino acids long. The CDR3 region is CASSATDQTAIF. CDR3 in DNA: TGTGCCAGCAGTGCGACAGATCAGACCGCGATTTTT.

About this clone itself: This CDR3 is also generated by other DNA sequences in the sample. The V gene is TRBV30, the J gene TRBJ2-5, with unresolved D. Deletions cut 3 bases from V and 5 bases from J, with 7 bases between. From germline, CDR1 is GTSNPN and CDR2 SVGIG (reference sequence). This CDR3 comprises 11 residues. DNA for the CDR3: TGTGCCTGGAGCCTCGGGGAGACCCAGTACTTC. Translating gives CAWSLGETQYF.

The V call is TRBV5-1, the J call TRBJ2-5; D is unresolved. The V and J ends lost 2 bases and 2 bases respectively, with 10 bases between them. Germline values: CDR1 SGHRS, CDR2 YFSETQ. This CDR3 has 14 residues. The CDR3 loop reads CASSLGPTQETQYF. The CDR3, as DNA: TGCGCCAGCAGCTTAGGCCCCACACAAGAGACCCAGTACTTC.

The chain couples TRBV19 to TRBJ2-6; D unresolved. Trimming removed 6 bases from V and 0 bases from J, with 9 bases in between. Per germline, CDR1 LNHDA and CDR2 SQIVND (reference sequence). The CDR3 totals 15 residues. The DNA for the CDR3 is TGTGCCAGTAGCTTCAGAAGCTCTGGGGCCAACGTCCTGACTTTC. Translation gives CASSFRSSGANVLTF.

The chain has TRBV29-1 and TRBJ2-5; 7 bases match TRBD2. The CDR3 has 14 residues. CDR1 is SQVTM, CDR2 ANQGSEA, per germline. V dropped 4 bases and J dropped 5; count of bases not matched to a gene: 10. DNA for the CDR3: TGCAGCGTTGGGGCGGGAGTGGGTCAGGAGACCCAGTACTTC. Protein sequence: CSVGAGVGQETQYF.

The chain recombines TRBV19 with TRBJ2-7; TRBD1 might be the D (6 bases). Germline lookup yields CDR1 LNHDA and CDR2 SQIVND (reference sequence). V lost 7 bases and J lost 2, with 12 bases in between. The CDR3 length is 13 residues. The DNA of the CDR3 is TGTGCCAGTATGGGGGCTACGACCTACGAGCAGTACTTC. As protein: CASMGATTYEQYF. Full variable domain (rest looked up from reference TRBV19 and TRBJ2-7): DGGITQSPKYLFRKEGQNVTLSCEQNLNHDAMYWYRQDPGQGLRLIYYSQIVNDFQKGDIAEGYSVSREKKESFPLTVTSAQKNPTAFYLCASMGATTYEQYFGPGTRLTVT.